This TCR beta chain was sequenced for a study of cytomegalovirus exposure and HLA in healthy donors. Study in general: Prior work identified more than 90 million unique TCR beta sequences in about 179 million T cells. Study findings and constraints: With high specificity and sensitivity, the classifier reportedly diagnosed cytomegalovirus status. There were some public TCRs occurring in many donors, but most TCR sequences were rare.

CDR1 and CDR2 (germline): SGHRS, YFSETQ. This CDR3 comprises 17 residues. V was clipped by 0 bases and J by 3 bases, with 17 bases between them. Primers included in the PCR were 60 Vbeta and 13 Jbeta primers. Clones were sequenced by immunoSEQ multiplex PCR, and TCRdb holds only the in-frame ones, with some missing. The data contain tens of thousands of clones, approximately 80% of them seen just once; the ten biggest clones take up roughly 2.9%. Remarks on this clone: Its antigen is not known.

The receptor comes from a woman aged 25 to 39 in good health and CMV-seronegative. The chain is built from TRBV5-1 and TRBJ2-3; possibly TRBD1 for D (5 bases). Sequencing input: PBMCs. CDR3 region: CASSLALTAGFTDTQYF. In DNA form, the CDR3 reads TGCGCCAGCAGCTTGGCCTTGACGGCAGGGTTTACAGATACGCAGTATTTT.